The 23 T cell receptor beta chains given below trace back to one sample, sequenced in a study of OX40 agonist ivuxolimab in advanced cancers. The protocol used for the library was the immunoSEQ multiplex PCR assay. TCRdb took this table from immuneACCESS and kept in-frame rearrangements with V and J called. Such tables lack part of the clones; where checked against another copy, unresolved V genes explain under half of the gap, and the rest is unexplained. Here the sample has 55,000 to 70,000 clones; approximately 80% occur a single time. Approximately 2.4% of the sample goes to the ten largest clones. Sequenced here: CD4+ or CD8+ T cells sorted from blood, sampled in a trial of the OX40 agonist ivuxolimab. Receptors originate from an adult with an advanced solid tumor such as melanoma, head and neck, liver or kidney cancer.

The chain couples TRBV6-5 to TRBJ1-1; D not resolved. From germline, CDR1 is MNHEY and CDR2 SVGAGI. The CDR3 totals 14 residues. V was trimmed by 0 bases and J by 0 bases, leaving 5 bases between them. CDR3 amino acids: CASSYSQVNTEAFF. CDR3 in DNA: TGTGCCAGCAGTTACTCCCAAGTGAACACTGAAGCTTTCTTT.

The CDR3 loop is CATGTGGTGELFF. The CDR3 DNA sequence: TGTGCCACCGGGACAGGAGGCACCGGGGAGCTGTTTTTT. The J gene is TRBJ2-2, the V gene TRBV15; TRBD1 matches at 8 bases. V trimming: 8 bases; J trimming: 4 bases; junction bases outside the gene matches: 3. CDR3 size: 13 residues. Germline assignment: CDR1 LNHNV and CDR2 YYDKDF (reference sequence).

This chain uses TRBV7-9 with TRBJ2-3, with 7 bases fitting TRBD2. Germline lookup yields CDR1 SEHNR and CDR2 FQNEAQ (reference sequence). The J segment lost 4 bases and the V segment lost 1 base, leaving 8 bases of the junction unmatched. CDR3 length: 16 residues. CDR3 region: CASSLDGGGRPDTQYF. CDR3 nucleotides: TGTGCCAGCAGCTTAGACGGCGGGGGTAGGCCAGATACGCAGTATTTT.

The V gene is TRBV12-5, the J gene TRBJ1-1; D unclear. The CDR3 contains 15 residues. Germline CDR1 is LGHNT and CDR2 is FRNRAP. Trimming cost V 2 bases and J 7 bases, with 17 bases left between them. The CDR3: CASGLFAGFLSEAFF. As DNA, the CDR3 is TGTGCTAGTGGTTTGTTTGCCGGGTTTTTAAGTGAAGCTTTCTTT.

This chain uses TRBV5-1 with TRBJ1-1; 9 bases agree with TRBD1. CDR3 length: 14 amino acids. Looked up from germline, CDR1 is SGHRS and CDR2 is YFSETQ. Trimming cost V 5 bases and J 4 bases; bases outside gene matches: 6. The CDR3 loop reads CASSSTGGFTEAFF. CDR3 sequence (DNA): TGCGCCAGCAGTTCCACAGGGGGCTTCACTGAAGCTTTCTTT.

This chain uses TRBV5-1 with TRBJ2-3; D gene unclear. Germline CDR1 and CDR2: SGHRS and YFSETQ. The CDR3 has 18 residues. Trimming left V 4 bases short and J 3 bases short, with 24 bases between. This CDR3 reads CASSPGLTWGIRTDTQYF. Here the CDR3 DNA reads TGCGCCAGCAGCCCCGGATTGACTTGGGGAATTCGGACAGATACGCAGTATTTT.

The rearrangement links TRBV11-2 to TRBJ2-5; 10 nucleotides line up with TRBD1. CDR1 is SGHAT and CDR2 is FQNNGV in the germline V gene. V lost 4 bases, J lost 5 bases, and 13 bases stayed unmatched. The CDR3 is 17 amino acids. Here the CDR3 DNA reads TGTGCCAGCAGCTCCAGACCGGGACAGGGGCTGGAGGAGACCCAGTACTTC. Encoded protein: CASSSRPGQGLEETQYF.

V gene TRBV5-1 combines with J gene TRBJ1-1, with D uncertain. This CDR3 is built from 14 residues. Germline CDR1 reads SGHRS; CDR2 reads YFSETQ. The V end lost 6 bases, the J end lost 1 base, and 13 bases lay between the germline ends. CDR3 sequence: CASTLNTANTEAFF. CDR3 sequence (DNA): TGCGCCAGCACCCTTAACACGGCGAACACTGAAGCTTTCTTT.

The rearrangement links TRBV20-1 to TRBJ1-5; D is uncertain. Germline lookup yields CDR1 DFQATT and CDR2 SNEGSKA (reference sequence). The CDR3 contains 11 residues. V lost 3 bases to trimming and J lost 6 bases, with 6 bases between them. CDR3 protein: CSASRAQPQHF. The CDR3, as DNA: TGCAGTGCTAGTAGGGCTCAGCCCCAGCATTTT.

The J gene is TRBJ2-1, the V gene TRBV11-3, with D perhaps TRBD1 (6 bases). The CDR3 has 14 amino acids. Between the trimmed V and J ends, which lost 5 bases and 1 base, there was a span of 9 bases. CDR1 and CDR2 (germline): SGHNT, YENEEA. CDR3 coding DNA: TGTGCCAGCAGCCCAAGGGGGTCCTACAATGAGCAGTTCTTC. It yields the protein CASSPRGSYNEQFF.

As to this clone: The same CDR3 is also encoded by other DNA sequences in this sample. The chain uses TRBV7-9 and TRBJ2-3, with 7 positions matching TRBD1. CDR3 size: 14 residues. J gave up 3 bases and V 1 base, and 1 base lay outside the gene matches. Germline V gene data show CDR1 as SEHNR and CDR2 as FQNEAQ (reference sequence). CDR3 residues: CASSLEGATDTQYF. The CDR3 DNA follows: TGTGCCAGCAGCTTAGAGGGGGCAACAGATACGCAGTATTTT.

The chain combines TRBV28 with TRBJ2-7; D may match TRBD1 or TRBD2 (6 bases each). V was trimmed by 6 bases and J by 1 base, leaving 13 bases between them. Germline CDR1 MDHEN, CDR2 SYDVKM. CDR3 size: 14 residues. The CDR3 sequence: CASRVGGASYEQYF. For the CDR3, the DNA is TGTGCCAGCAGGGTCGGGGGCGCGTCCTACGAGCAGTACTTC.

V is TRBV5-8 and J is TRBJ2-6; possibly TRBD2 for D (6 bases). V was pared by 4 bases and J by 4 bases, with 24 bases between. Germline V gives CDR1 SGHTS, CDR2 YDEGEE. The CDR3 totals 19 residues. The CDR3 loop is CASSHGAGLTALGANVLTF. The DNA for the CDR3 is TGTGCCAGCAGCCACGGGGCGGGACTCACGGCGTTGGGGGCCAACGTCCTGACTTTC.

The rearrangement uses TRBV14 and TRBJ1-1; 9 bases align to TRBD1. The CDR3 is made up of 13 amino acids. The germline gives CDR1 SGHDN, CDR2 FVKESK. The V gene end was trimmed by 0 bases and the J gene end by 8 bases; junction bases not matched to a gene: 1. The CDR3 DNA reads TGTGCCAGCAGCCAAGAGACAGGGGGAGAAGCTTTCTTT. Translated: CASSQETGGEAFF. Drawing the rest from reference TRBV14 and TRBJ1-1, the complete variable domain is EAGVTQFPSHSVIEKGQTVTLRCDPISGHDNLYWYRRVMGKEIKFLLHFVKESKQDESGMPNNRFLAERTGGTYSTLKVQPAELEDSGVYFCASSQETGGEAFFGQGTRLTVV.

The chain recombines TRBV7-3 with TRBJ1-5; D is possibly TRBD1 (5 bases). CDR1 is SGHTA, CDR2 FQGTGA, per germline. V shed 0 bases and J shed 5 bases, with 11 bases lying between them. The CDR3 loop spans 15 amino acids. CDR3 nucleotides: TGTGCCAGCAGCTTAACTGGCGGGGCGGATCAGCCCCAGCATTTT. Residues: CASSLTGGADQPQHF.

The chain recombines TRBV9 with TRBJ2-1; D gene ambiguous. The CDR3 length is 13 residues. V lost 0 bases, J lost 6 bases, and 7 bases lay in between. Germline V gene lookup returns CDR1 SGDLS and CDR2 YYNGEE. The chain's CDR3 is CASSVGTFNEQFF. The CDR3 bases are TGTGCCAGCAGCGTAGGCACTTTCAATGAGCAGTTCTTC.

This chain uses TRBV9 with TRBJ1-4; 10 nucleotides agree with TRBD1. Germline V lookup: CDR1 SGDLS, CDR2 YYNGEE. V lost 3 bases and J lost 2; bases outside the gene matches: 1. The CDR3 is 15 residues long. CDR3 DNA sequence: TGTGCCAGCAGCGGACAGGGGGCTACTAATGAAAAACTGTTTTTT. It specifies CASSGQGATNEKLFF.

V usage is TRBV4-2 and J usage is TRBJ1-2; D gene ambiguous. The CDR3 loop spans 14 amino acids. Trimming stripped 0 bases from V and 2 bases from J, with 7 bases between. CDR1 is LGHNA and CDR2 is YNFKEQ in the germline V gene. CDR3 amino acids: CASSQDPENYGYTF. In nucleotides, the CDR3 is TGTGCCAGCAGCCAAGATCCGGAGAACTATGGCTACACCTTC.

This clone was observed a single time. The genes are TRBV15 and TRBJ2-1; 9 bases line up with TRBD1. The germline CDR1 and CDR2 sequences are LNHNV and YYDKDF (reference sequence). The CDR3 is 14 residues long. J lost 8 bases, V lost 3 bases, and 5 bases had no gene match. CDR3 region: CATSRPGQGYEQFF. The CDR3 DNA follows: TGTGCCACCAGCAGGCCGGGACAGGGTTATGAGCAGTTCTTC.

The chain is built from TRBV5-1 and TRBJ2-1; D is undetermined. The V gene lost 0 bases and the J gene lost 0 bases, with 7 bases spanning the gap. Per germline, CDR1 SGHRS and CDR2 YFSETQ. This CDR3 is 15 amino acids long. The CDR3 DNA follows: TGCGCCAGCAGCTTGGAGGTCCGCTCCTACAATGAGCAGTTCTTC. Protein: CASSLEVRSYNEQFF.

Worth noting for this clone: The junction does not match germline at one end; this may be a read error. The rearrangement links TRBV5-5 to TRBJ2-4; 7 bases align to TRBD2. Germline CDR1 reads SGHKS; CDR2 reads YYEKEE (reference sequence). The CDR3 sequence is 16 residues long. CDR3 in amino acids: CASSLAPSDGRGKLDF. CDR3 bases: TGTGCCAGCAGCTTGGCACCCTCCGACGGGCGGGGGAAGCTGGACTTC. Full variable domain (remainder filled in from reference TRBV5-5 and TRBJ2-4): DAGVTQSPTHLIKTRGQQVTLRCSPISGHKSVSWYQQVLGQGPQFIFQYYEKEERGRGNFPDRFSARQFPNYSSELNVNALLLGDSALYLCASSLAPSDGRGKLDFGAGTRLSVL.

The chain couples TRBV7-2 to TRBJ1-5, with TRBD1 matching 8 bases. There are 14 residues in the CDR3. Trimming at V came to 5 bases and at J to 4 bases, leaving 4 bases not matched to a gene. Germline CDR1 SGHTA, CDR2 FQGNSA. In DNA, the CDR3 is TGTGCCAGCAGCCAGGGGACAGGAAATCAGCCCCAGCATTTT. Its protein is CASSQGTGNQPQHF. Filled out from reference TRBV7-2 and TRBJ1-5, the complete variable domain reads GAGVSQSPSNKVTEKGKDVELRCDPISGHTALYWYRQSLGQGLEFLIYFQGNSAPDKSGLPSDRFSAERTGGSVSTLTIQRTQQEDSAVYLCASSQGTGNQPQHFGDGTRLSIL.

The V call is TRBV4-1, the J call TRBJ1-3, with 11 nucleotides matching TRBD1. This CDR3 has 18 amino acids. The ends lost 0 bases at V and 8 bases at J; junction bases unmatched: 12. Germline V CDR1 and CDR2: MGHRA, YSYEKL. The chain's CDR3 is CASSQDYVGQGAKDTIYF. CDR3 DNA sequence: TGCGCCAGCAGCCAAGATTACGTAGGACAGGGGGCCAAGGACACCATATATTTT.